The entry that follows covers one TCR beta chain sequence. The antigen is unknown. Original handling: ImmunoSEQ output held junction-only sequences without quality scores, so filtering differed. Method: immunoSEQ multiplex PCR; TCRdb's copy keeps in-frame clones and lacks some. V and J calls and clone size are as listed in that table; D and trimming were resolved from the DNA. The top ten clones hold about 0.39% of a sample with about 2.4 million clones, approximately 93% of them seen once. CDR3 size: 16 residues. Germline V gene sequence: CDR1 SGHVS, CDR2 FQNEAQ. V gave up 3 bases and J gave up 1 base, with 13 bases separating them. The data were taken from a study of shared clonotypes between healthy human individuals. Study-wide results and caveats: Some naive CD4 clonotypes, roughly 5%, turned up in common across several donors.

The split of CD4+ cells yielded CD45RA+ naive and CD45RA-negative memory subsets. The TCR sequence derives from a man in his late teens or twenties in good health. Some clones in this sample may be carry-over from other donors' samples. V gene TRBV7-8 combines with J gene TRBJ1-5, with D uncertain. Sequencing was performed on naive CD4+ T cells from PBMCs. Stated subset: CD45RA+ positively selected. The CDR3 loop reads CASSLLGGPSNQPQHF. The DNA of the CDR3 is TGTGCCAGCAGCTTGTTAGGAGGGCCGAGCAATCAGCCCCAGCATTTT.